Below, 6 T cell receptor beta chains from the same sample are listed, as sequenced in a study of cytomegalovirus exposure and HLA in healthy donors. PCR used 60 Vbeta primers and 13 Jbeta primers. The repertoire was sequenced with immunoSEQ multiplex PCR; TCRdb's copy has only in-frame clones and lacks some. Among approximately 120,000 clones listed, around 81% were seen once. Sequencing was done on a sample of PBMCs. These TCRs come from a woman aged 25-40 years in good health and CMV-seronegative.

Notes on this clone: Germline is not matched at one junction end, which may reflect a read error. V and J are TRBV28 and TRBJ2-3; 8 nucleotides match TRBD2. Germline V gene lookup returns CDR1 MDHEN and CDR2 SYDVKM. The CDR3 loop spans 20 amino acids. CDR3 residues: CTSRPLLGGRLGTSTDTQYF. CDR3 sequence (DNA): TGTACCAGCAGGCCTTTATTGGGCGGGAGGCTAGGGACTAGCACAGATACGCAGTATTTT.

J is TRBJ2-3 and V is TRBV7-2; the D is unclear. This CDR3 is 15 amino acids long. Germline loops: CDR1 SGHTA, CDR2 FQGNSA. Trimming removed 0 bases from V and 1 base from J, with 8 bases in between. The DNA of the CDR3 is TGTGCCAGCAGCTTAGCCCTAGTCGGCACAGATACGCAGTATTTT. It is translated as CASSLALVGTDTQYF.

The J gene is TRBJ2-1, the V gene TRBV5-1, with D possibly matching TRBD2 (6 bases). CDR3 length equals 14 residues. The germline V gene has CDR1 SGHRS and CDR2 YFSETQ. With 3 bases removed from V and 7 bases from J, the gap between germline ends came to 14 bases. The CDR3 bases are TGCGCCAGCAGCTCTAGCGTGCCTGAAAATGAGCAGTTCTTC. Translating it yields CASSSSVPENEQFF.

The chain joins TRBV7-6 to TRBJ2-5; 8 nucleotides line up with TRBD1. The CDR3 loop spans 17 amino acids. V lost 0 bases and J lost 5; bases outside the gene matches: 11. Germline lookup yields CDR1 SGHVS and CDR2 FNYEAQ. The CDR3 reads CASSLAVGQGAQETQYF. The CDR3, as DNA: TGTGCCAGCAGCTTAGCGGTCGGGCAGGGGGCGCAGGAGACCCAGTACTTC. The complete variable domain, with remaining parts taken from reference TRBV7-6 and TRBJ2-5, reads GAGVSQSPRYKVTKRGQDVALRCDPISGHVSLYWYRQALGQGPEFLTYFNYEAQQDKSGLPNDRFSAERPEGSISTLTIQRTEQRDSAMYRCASSLAVGQGAQETQYFGPGTRLLVL.

The genes are TRBV7-9 and TRBJ1-1; D is possibly TRBD1 (6 bases). Germline V gene lookup returns CDR1 SEHNR and CDR2 FQNEAQ (reference sequence). V was shortened by 5 bases and J by 0 bases, with 13 bases between the two germline ends. The CDR3 covers 15 residues. The CDR3 region is CASSRGTTLNTEAFF. In nucleotides, the CDR3 is TGTGCCAGCAGCCGAGGGACAACGTTGAACACTGAAGCTTTCTTT.

The J gene is TRBJ1-5, the V gene TRBV4-1; TRBD1 matches at 9 bases. The germline V gene encodes CDR1 MGHRA and CDR2 YSYEKL. The CDR3 runs 17 residues. Trimming removed 4 bases from V and 0 bases from J; junction bases left unmatched: 7. The CDR3 sequence is CASSPIEDRGSNQPQHF. The CDR3 DNA follows: TGCGCCAGCAGCCCTATAGAGGACAGGGGTAGCAATCAGCCCCAGCATTTT.